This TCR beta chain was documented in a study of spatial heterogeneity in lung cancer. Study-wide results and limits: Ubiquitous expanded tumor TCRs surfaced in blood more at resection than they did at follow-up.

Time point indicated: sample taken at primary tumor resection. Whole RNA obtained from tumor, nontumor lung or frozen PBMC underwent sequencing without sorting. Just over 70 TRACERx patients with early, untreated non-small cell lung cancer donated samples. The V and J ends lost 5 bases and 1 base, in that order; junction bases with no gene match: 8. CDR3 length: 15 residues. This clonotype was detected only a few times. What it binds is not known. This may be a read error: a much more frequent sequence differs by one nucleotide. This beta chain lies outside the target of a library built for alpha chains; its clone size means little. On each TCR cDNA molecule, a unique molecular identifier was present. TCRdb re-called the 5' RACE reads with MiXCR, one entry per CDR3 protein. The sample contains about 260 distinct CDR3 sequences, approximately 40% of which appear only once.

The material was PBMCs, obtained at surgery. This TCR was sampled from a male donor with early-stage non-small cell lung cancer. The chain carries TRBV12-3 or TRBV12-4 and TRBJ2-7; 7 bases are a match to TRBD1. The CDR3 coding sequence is TGTGCCAGCAGTGCCGACAGGGTATTATCCTACGAGCAGTACTTC. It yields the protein CASSADRVLSYEQYF.